A single sample gave rise to the 21 T cell receptor beta chains below, sequenced in a study of T cell responses to AZD1222 COVID-19 vaccine. The repertoire was sequenced with immunoSEQ multiplex PCR; TCRdb's copy has only in-frame clones and lacks some. Here the sample spans some 150,000 clones, 75% to 95% being singletons. The sequenced sample was peripheral blood, obtained 28 days after the second AZD1222 dose. These receptor sequences come from an adult who received the AZD1222 COVID-19 vaccine.

The V call is TRBV18, the J call TRBJ1-1, with 12 bases aligning to TRBD1. The trim removed 3 bases at V and 6 bases at J, leaving 2 bases unmatched. Germline CDR1 and CDR2: KGHSH and LQKENI. The CDR3 covers 14 residues. CDR3 residues: CASSPGQGAAEAFF. In DNA form, the CDR3 reads TGTGCCAGCTCACCGGGACAGGGGGCAGCTGAAGCTTTCTTT.

The V gene is TRBV14, the J gene TRBJ1-2, with TRBD1 as a possible D gene (5 bases). V lost 4 bases, J lost 8 bases, and 20 bases lay in between. In germline, CDR1 is SGHDN, CDR2 FVKESK. There are 15 residues in the CDR3. CDR3 nucleotides: TGTGCCAGCAGCCGAGAAGCTAGGGACCAGCAAGGCTACACCTTC. Translation: CASSREARDQQGYTF. Drawing the rest from reference TRBV14 and TRBJ1-2, the complete variable domain is EAGVTQFPSHSVIEKGQTVTLRCDPISGHDNLYWYRRVMGKEIKFLLHFVKESKQDESGMPNNRFLAERTGGTYSTLKVQPAELEDSGVYFCASSREARDQQGYTFGSGTRLTVV.

The chain carries TRBV5-1 and TRBJ2-1; D perhaps matches TRBD2 (7 bases). This CDR3 is built from 16 residues. The V end lost 4 bases, the J end lost 3 bases, and 17 bases lay between the germline ends. From germline, CDR1 is SGHRS and CDR2 YFSETQ. This CDR3 is CASSPGGGSIYNEQFF. The CDR3 bases are TGCGCCAGCAGCCCGGGGGGCGGGAGCATCTACAATGAGCAGTTCTTC.

This clone was recorded a few times. The chain carries TRBV19 and TRBJ1-2, with D hard to call. V lost 8 bases and J lost 4, with 11 bases in between. The germline V gene has CDR1 LNHDA and CDR2 SQIVND (reference sequence). The CDR3 runs to 12 residues. CDR3 loop: CASGFSGYGYTF. The CDR3 nucleotides read TGTGCCAGTGGTTTCAGTGGCTATGGCTACACCTTC.

The CDR3 DNA reads TGTGCCAGCAGCGTAGGACAAGCAGAAGCTTTCTTT. Translated: CASSVGQAEAFF. This chain links TRBV9 with TRBJ1-1; D remains ambiguous. Deletions cut 0 bases from V and 8 bases from J, with 8 bases between. Germline loops: CDR1 SGDLS, CDR2 YYNGEE. The CDR3 sequence is 12 residues long.

The chain carries TRBV29-1 and TRBJ2-2, with D maybe TRBD2 (6 bases). The germline CDR1 and CDR2 sequences are SQVTM and ANQGSEA. Deletions cut 1 base from V and 4 bases from J, with 10 bases between. CDR3 size: 14 residues. DNA of the CDR3: TGCAGCGTTGAAGGTGGGAGGAGCACCGGGGAGCTGTTTTTT. Protein product: CSVEGGRSTGELFF.

This chain connects TRBV18 to TRBJ2-3, with unresolved D. The ends were cut back, 0 bases at V and 7 bases at J, with 8 bases in the middle. The CDR3 loop spans 13 amino acids. Germline V gives CDR1 KGHSH, CDR2 LQKENI. The CDR3 DNA sequence: TGTGCCAGCTCACCACCGAACACCAATACGCAGTATTTT. Translation gives CASSPPNTNTQYF.

The chain joins TRBV29-1 to TRBJ2-2, with D possibly being TRBD2 (5 bases). The CDR3 is 12 amino acids. CDR1 and CDR2 from the germline V gene are SQVTM and ANQGSEA. The CDR3 coding sequence is TGCATAGCGTTGGCGGTCACCGGGGAGCTGTTTTTT. Translated: CIALAVTGELFF.

The CDR3 sequence: CASSQRGGNSPLHF. The DNA of the CDR3 is TGCGCCAGCAGCCAACGGGGAGGGAATTCACCCCTCCACTTT. The chain is built from TRBV4-1 and TRBJ1-6; no firm D call. Germline V gives CDR1 MGHRA, CDR2 YSYEKL. Trimming took off 2 bases at V and 7 bases at J, with 9 bases between the two ends. The CDR3 is 14 residues long.

The chain combines TRBV7-9 with TRBJ1-2; 8 bases agree with TRBD1. The trim removed 3 bases at V and 11 bases at J, leaving 5 bases unmatched. CDR1 and CDR2 (germline): SEHNR, FQNEAQ (reference sequence). This CDR3 region has 12 residues. CDR3 in DNA: TGTGCCAGCAGCTTGGACAGGGTTGAATACACCTTC. This translates into CASSLDRVEYTF.

V is TRBV7-6 and J is TRBJ2-5; 7 positions match TRBD2. The trim removed 4 bases at V and 0 bases at J, leaving 8 bases unmatched. Germline CDR1 reads SGHVS; CDR2 reads FNYEAQ. The CDR3 has 16 amino acids. CDR3 nucleotides: TGTGCCAGCAGCTATACGCCCGGGGGGTACCAAGAGACCCAGTACTTC. Translating gives CASSYTPGGYQETQYF.

This clone occurred once. This chain links TRBV30 with TRBJ2-7; TRBD1 might be the D (6 bases). The V gene's germline CDR1 is GTSNPN and CDR2 SVGIG (reference sequence). The CDR3 covers 13 residues. V shed 0 bases and J shed 4 bases, with 10 bases lying between them. CDR3 nucleotide sequence: TGTGCCTGGAGTGTAAACCAGGGGTACGAGCAGTACTTC. Translation gives CAWSVNQGYEQYF.

This clone was observed a handful of times. The J gene is TRBJ1-1, the V gene TRBV3-1 (or the pseudogene TRBV3-2); possibly TRBD1 for D (5 bases). The V gene's germline CDR1 is LGHDT and CDR2 YNNKEL (reference sequence). Trimming pared 3 bases from V and 8 bases from J, leaving 16 bases between. The CDR3 has 14 amino acids. CDR3 sequence (DNA): TGTGCCAGCAGCCACGCAGGGTTGTTCGAGGAAGCTTTCTTT. This gives the protein CASSHAGLFEEAFF.

V gene TRBV6-1 combines with J gene TRBJ2-2, with 8 positions matching TRBD1. Germline-derived CDR1 and CDR2 are MNHNS and SASEGT. This CDR3 is 19 amino acids long. The trim removed 0 bases at V and 6 bases at J, leaving 15 bases unmatched. The CDR3 here is CASSEALGRAGGRAGELFF. The DNA for the CDR3 is TGTGCCAGCAGTGAAGCTTTAGGCAGGGCAGGGGGCCGCGCCGGGGAGCTGTTTTTT.

CDR3 in amino acids: CAWSPLSINYGYTF. CDR3 coding DNA: TGTGCCTGGAGTCCTCTCAGTATAAACTATGGCTACACCTTC. This sequence joins TRBV30 and TRBJ1-2; D is undetermined. The V end was cut by 2 bases, the J end by 2 bases, with 12 bases between. There are 14 residues in the CDR3. CDR1 GTSNPN and CDR2 SVGIG come from the germline V gene (reference sequence).

The rearrangement joins TRBV2 to TRBJ2-7; no definite D call. The CDR3 sequence is 12 residues long. V gave up 0 bases and J gave up 9 bases, with 9 bases separating them. Germline CDR1 and CDR2: SNHLY and FYNNEI. CDR3 residues: CASSEAPSGQYF. DNA for the CDR3: TGTGCCAGCAGTGAAGCCCCTTCGGGGCAGTACTTC.

This chain connects TRBV18 to TRBJ2-2; D is possibly TRBD2 (5 bases). The CDR3 totals 15 residues. Germline-derived CDR1 and CDR2 are KGHSH and LQKENI. Trimming pared 4 bases from V and 2 bases from J, leaving 11 bases between. The CDR3 DNA follows: TGTGCCAGCTCACTCCGGACTGGAAACACCGGGGAGCTGTTTTTT. Translation: CASSLRTGNTGELFF.

This chain uses TRBV27 with TRBJ1-4; D is perhaps TRBD1 (5 bases). Germline V CDR1 and CDR2: MNHEY, SMNVEV (reference sequence). The CDR3 runs 14 residues. Trimming stripped 5 bases from V and 6 bases from J, with 13 bases between. In nucleotides, the CDR3 is TGTGCCAGCAGTCCCCGGGGGGAGTATGAAAAACTGTTTTTT. Protein sequence: CASSPRGEYEKLFF.

The rearrangement joins TRBV7-2 to TRBJ2-2; 8 bases match TRBD2. V shed 3 bases and J 5 bases; nucleotides not matched to a gene: 2. CDR1 and CDR2 from the germline V gene are SGHTA and FQGNSA. This CDR3 has 14 amino acids. DNA of the CDR3: TGTGCCAGCAGCTTGAGCGGGAGTACCGGGGAGCTGTTTTTT. Residues: CASSLSGSTGELFF.

The V and J genes are TRBV3-1 (or the pseudogene TRBV3-2) and TRBJ1-3; D not certain. CDR3 size: 16 residues. V gave up 2 bases and J gave up 4 bases, with 15 bases separating them. CDR1 and CDR2 from the germline V gene are LGHDT and YNNKEL (reference sequence). The CDR3 bases are TGTGCCAGCAGCCAATCCCCTCCGGGGTTCGGAAACACCATATATTTT. It encodes CASSQSPPGFGNTIYF.

Remarks on this clone: At the DNA level, this CDR3 is encoded by other sequences in the same sample as well. This chain connects TRBV14 to TRBJ1-2; D unresolved. V was pared by 0 bases and J by 7 bases, with 6 bases between. The CDR3 sequence is 12 residues long. The germline CDR1 and CDR2 sequences are SGHDN and FVKESK. CDR3: CASSQDRRGYTF. The CDR3 nucleotides are TGTGCCAGCAGCCAAGATAGACGTGGCTACACCTTC.